Below are 10 T cell receptor beta chains sequenced from a single sample in a study of post-analysis software for immune sequencing data. Included in the TCR beta cDNA libraries were unique molecular identifiers. TCRdb itself ran the PCR reads through MiXCR, one entry per CDR3 protein. The sample records about 620,000 distinct CDR3 sequences, 44% being singletons. Study observations and caveats: About five TRBV segments (TRBV5-6, TRBV5-1 and TRBV20-1 among them) occurred more frequently in patients than in controls.

These receptors lack a known antigen. The material sequenced was blood. All receptors come from a girl between 10 and 17 years old with multiple sclerosis.

This clonotype was seen more than once but under ten times. The chain employs TRBV12-3 or TRBV12-4 and TRBJ2-1, with 8 bases matching TRBD2. The CDR3 covers 14 residues. The junction had 13 bases not matched to a gene; V was cut back by 7 bases and J by 11 bases. This chain's CDR3 is CASKLSGATMKQFF. Written as DNA, the CDR3 is TGTGCCAGCAAACTTAGCGGGGCTACAATGAAGCAGTTCTTC.

The chain combines TRBV7-6 with TRBJ2-7; perhaps TRBD2 as D (6 bases). The CDR3 covers 16 residues. V was shortened by 4 bases and J by 1 base, with 17 bases between the two germline ends. The germline CDR1 and CDR2 sequences are SGHVS and FNYEAQ. Written as DNA, the CDR3 is TGTGCCAGCAGCTCTTGGACGGAGGGCTCATCCTACGAGCAGTACTTC. This translates into CASSSWTEGSSYEQYF.

This clonotype was recorded only once. A much more abundant neighbour one base away suggests this may be a read error. This sequence joins TRBV7-2 and TRBJ1-1, with 7 nucleotides matching TRBD1. Germline V lookup: CDR1 SGHTA, CDR2 FQGNSA. This CDR3 spans 14 amino acids. CDR3 sequence reads: CASSPGTANTDAFF. The CDR3 nucleotides read TGTGCCAGCAGCCCCGGGACAGCGAACACTGACGCTTTCTTT.

This clonotype has just a few counts. The J gene is TRBJ2-5, the V gene TRBV12-3 or TRBV12-4, with D tentatively TRBD1 or TRBD2 (5 bases each). The CDR3 spans 15 residues. Trimming cost V 6 bases and J 0 bases, with 14 bases left between them. CDR3 loop: CASSLTGTYQETQYF. The CDR3 nucleotides are TGTGCCAGCAGCCTAACTGGGACGTACCAAGAGACCCAGTACTTC.

The V gene is TRBV5-1, the J gene TRBJ1-5; D gene ambiguous. Germline lookup yields CDR1 SGHRS and CDR2 YFSETQ. The CDR3 totals 14 residues. Trimming removed 5 bases from V and 6 bases from J, with 15 bases in between. Here the CDR3 DNA reads TGCGCCAGCAGATCCGGACTGAGTAGTCAGCCCCAGCATTTT. Protein product: CASRSGLSSQPQHF.

The CDR3 DNA reads TGTGCCATCAGTGAGGTGGGCCTCTACGAGCAGTACTTC. Its translation is CAISEVGLYEQYF. This chain joins TRBV10-3 and TRBJ2-7; no firm D call. Germline CDR1 and CDR2: ENHRY and SYGVKD. The V and J ends lost 2 bases and 3 bases respectively, with 8 bases between them. The CDR3 sequence is 13 residues long.

The chain uses TRBV27 and TRBJ2-5; 7 nucleotides align to TRBD1. The DNA end is a closer match to TRBJ2-7, so the J assignment may be wrong. Germline V gives CDR1 MNHEY, CDR2 SMNVEV (reference sequence). The CDR3 runs to 12 residues. CDR3 DNA: TGTGCCAGTAGGGGGCGCCGTCACGAGCAGTACTTC. This sequence encodes CASRGRRHEQYF.

The V call is TRBV10-3, the J call TRBJ2-7, with D possibly called TRBD1 or TRBD2 (5 bases each). Germline assignment: CDR1 ENHRY and CDR2 SYGVKD. Trimming took off 3 bases at V and 4 bases at J, with 22 bases between the two ends. The CDR3 is 17 residues long. The DNA of the CDR3 is TGTGCCATCAGTGACCACCCCCGGGACCTCAGAGAATACGAGCAGTACTTC. As protein: CAISDHPRDLREYEQYF.

This rearrangement joins TRBV29-1 to TRBJ2-5; no definite D call. Germline CDR1 and CDR2: SQVTM and ANQGSEA. This CDR3 comprises 13 residues. V was cut by 3 bases and J by 1 base, with 9 bases left in between. Here the CDR3 reads CSVDPALQETQYF. DNA for the CDR3: TGCAGCGTTGACCCAGCCCTCCAAGAGACCCAGTACTTC.

This rearrangement joins TRBV5-5 to TRBJ2-3, with 8 bases lining up with TRBD2. CDR1 is SGHKS, CDR2 YYEKEE, per germline (reference sequence). With V trimmed by 3 bases and J by 2 bases, 8 bases remained unmatched. CDR3 size: 16 residues. CDR3 bases: TGTGCCAGCAGCTGGCGGGGCGGGGGGACCACAGATACGCAGTATTTT. Translation: CASSWRGGGTTDTQYF.